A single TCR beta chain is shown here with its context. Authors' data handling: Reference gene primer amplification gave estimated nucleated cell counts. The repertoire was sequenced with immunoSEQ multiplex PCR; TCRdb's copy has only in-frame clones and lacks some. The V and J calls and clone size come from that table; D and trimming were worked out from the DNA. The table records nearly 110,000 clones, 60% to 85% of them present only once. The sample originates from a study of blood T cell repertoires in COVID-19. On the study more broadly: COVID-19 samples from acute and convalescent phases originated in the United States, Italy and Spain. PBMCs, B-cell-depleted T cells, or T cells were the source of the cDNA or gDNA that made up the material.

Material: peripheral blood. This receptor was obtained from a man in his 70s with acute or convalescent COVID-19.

Written as DNA, the CDR3 is TGTGCCAGCAGCCGGGACAGAGACACCCAGTACTTC. Translation: CASSRDRDTQYF. This chain uses TRBV5-6 with TRBJ2-5; 7 nucleotides line up with TRBD1. Germline loops: CDR1 SGHDT, CDR2 YYEEEE. J lost 8 bases, V lost 4 bases, and 5 bases had no gene match. There are 12 residues in the CDR3.